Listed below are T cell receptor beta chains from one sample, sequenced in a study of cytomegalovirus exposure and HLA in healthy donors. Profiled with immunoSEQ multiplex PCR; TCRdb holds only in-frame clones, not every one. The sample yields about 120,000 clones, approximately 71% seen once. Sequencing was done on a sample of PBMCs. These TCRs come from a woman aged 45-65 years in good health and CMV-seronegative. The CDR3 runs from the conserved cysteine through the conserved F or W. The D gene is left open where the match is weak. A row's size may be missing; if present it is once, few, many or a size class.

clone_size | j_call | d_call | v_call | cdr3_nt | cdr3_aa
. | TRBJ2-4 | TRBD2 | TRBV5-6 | TGTGCCAGCAGCCAGGACGGGGGGGAAAACATTCAGTACTTC | CASSQDGGENIQYF
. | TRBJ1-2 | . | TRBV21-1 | TGTGCCAGCAGTGGGACAGGGTATGGTGGCTACACCTTC | CASSGTGYGGYTF
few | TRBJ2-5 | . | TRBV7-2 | TGTGCCAGCAGCTTGGGACTTACTCAAGAGACCCAGTACTTC | CASSLGLTQETQYF
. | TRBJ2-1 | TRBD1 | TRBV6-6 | TGTGCCAGCAGTTACGGGACAGGGGCGAGTGAGCAGTTCTTC | CASSYGTGASEQFF
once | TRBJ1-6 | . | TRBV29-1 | TGCAGCGTCTGGAGGAATTCACCCCTCCACTTT | CSVWRNSPLHF
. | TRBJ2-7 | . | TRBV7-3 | TGTGCCAGCAGCTTAATGGGAGTGGGTTACGAGCAGTACTTC | CASSLMGVGYEQYF
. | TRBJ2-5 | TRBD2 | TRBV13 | TGTGCCAGCAGCTTAATGACTAGCGGGTTGTTGCAGACCCAGTACTTC | CASSLMTSGLLQTQYF
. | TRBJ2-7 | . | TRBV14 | TGTGCCAGCAGTCCGAGCGGCGGAGCCTACGAGCAGTACTTC | CASSPSGGAYEQYF
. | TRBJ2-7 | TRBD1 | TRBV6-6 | TGTGCCAGCTGGGACAGGGGGGGTGAGGAGCAGTACTTC | CASWDRGGEEQYF
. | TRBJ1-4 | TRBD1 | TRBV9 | TGTGCCAGCAGCTGGAGGACAGGGGAGAGTGAAAAACTGTTTTTT | CASSWRTGESEKLFF
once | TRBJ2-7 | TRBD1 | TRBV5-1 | TGCGCCAGCAGCTTGGTTCAGGGGACAGGGGTTGACGAGCAGTACTTC | CASSLVQGTGVDEQYF